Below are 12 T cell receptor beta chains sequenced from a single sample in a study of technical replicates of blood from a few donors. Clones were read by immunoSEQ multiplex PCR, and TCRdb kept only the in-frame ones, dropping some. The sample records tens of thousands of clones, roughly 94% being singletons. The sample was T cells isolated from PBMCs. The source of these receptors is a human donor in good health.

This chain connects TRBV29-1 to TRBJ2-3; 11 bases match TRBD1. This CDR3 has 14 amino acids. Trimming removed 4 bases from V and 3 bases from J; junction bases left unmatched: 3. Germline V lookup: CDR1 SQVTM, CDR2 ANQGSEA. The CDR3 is CSVVGQGATDTQYF. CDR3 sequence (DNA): TGCAGCGTTGTCGGACAGGGGGCTACAGATACGCAGTATTTT.

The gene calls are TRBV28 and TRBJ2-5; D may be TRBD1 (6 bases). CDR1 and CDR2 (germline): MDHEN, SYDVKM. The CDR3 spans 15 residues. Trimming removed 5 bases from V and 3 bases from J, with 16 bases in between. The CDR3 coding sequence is TGTGCCAGCAGTCGCCGGGACACAGGAAAAGAGACCCAGTACTTC. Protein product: CASSRRDTGKETQYF.

CDR3 sequence (DNA): TGTGCCAGCAGCCAGGGGCTGGCGGGAGCGGGGGAGACCCAGTACTTC. Its translation is CASSQGLAGAGETQYF. The chain couples TRBV14 to TRBJ2-5; the match to TRBD2 covers 7 bases. J lost 5 bases, V lost 3 bases, and 12 bases had no gene match. This CDR3 spans 16 amino acids. The V gene's germline CDR1 is SGHDN and CDR2 FVKESK.

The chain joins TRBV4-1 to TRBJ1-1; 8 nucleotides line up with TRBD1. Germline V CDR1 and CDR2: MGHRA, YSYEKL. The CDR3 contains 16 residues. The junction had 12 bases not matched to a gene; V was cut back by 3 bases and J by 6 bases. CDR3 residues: CASSHRETGVGAEAFF. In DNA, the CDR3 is TGCGCCAGCAGCCACCGCGAGACAGGGGTCGGGGCTGAAGCTTTCTTT.

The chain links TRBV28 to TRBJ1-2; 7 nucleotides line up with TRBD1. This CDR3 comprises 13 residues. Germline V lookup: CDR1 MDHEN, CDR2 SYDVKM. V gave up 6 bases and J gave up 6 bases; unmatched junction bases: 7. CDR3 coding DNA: TGTGCCAGCAGAGAATCCGGGACAGATGGCTACACCTTC. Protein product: CASRESGTDGYTF.

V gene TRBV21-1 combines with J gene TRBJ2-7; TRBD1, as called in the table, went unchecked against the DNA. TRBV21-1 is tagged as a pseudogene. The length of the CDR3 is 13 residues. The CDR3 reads CASSKGQDYEQYF. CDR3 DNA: TGTGCCAGCAGCAAAGGACAGGATTACGAGCAGTACTTC.

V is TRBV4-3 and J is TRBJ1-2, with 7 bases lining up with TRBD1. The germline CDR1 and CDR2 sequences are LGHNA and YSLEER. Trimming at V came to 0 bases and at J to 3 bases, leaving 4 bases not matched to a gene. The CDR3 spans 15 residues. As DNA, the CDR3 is TGCGCCAGCAGCCAAGATCTAGACAGGGACTATGGCTACACCTTC. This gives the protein CASSQDLDRDYGYTF.

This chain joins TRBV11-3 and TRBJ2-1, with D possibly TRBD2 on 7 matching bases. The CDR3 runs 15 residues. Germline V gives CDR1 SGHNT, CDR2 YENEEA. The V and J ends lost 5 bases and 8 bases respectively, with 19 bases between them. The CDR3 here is CASSPRVGGQDEQFF. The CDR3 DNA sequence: TGTGCCAGCAGCCCGAGGGTCGGGGGGCAAGATGAGCAGTTCTTC.

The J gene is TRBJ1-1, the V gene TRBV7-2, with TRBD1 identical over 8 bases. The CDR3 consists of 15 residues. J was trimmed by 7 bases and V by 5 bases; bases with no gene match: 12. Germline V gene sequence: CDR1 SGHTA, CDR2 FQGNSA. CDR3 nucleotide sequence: TGTGCCAGCAGCCTGGGGGGGGCAGGGGGCGGTGAAGCTTTCTTT. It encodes CASSLGGAGGGEAFF.

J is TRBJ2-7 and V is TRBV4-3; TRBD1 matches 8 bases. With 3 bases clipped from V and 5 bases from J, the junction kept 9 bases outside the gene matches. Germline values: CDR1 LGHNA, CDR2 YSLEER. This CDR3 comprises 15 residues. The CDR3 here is CASSQVGQGIHEQYF. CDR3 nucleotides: TGCGCCAGCAGCCAGGTAGGACAGGGTATCCACGAGCAGTACTTC.

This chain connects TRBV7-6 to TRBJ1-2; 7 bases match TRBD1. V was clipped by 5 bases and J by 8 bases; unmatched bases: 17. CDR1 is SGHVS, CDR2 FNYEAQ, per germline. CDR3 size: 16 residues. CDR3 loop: CASSGGRGGASLGYTF. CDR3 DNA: TGTGCCAGCAGCGGAGGTCGAGGGGGCGCTTCCCTCGGCTACACCTTC.

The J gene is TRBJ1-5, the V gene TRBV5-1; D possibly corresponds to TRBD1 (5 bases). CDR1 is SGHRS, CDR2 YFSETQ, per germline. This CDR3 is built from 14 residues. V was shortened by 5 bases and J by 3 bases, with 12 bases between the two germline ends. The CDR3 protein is CASRPGLLNQPQHF. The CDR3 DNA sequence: TGCGCCAGCAGGCCGGGACTGCTCAATCAGCCCCAGCATTTT.